Listed below are T cell receptor beta chains from one sample, sequenced in a study of technical replicates of blood from several donors. TCRdb's table, derived via immunoSEQ multiplex PCR, lists solely in-frame clones and lacks some. The data show over 45,000 clones, around 90% seen once. Source material: PBMCs. All receptors derive from a human donor in good health. Some clones in this sample may be carry-over from other donors' samples. Both conserved end residues are part of each CDR3. The D gene is left open where the match is weak. Clone size appears in some rows only: once, few, many, or a class for an expanded clone.

>TRBD1|TRBV7-9|.|TRBJ1-6
CASSLRQGRGSPLHF
TGTGCCAGCAGCCTCCGACAGGGGAGAGGTTCACCCCTCCACTTT
>.|TRBV29-1|once|TRBJ2-1
CSVSSGLPYNEQFF
TGCAGCGTATCAAGCGGATTACCCTACAATGAGCAGTTCTTC
>.|TRBV4-3|.|TRBJ1-1
CASSQIGGGTEAFF
TGCGCCAGCAGCCAAATAGGGGGGGGCACTGAAGCTTTCTTT
>TRBD2|TRBV13|.|TRBJ2-7
CASSPRAGLSYEQYF
TGTGCCAGCAGCCCCCGAGCGGGACTCTCCTACGAGCAGTACTTC
>.|TRBV6-5|once|TRBJ2-3
CASSYSPRWSTDTQYF
TGTGCCAGCAGTTACTCTCCTAGATGGAGCACAGATACGCAGTATTTT
>TRBD1|TRBV25-1|.|TRBJ1-2
CASSDGQGNYGYTF
TGTGCCAGCAGTGACGGACAGGGTAACTATGGCTACACCTTC
>TRBD1|TRBV2|.|TRBJ1-1
CASSPDRGLTEAFF
TGTGCCAGCAGCCCAGACAGGGGGCTTACTGAAGCTTTCTTT
>TRBD1|TRBV5-6|.|TRBJ2-7
CASSPDGQGLRVYEQYF
TGTGCCAGCAGCCCGGACGGACAGGGGCTCAGAGTTTACGAGCAGTACTTC
>.|TRBV7-9|.|TRBJ1-4
CASSLERDEKLFF
TGTGCCAGCAGCTTAGAGCGGGATGAAAAACTGTTTTTT
>.|TRBV6-5|.|TRBJ1-1
CASRRTGMNTEAFF
TGTGCCAGCAGAAGGACGGGAATGAACACTGAAGCTTTCTTT
>.|TRBV7-3|.|TRBJ2-5
CARPGSGQETQYF
TGTGCCAGACCTGGCAGCGGACAAGAGACCCAGTACTTC
>TRBD2|TRBV19|.|TRBJ2-1
CASSFGGRANEQFF
TGTGCCAGTAGTTTCGGCGGGAGGGCGAATGAGCAGTTCTTC
>.|TRBV4-2|.|TRBJ1-2
CASSQDADNSFYGYTF
TGTGCCAGCAGCCAAGATGCCGACAACTCCTTCTATGGCTACACCTTC
>.|TRBV4-3|.|TRBJ2-7
CASSPNSGGLGEQYF
TGCGCCAGCAGCCCGAATAGCGGTGGTTTAGGGGAGCAGTACTTC
>.|TRBV11-2|.|TRBJ1-1
CASSFTENTEAFF
TGTGCCAGCAGCTTTACAGAGAACACTGAAGCTTTCTTT
>.|TRBV11-1|once|TRBJ1-2
CASRPGIGNYGYTF
TGTGCCAGCAGACCCGGGATAGGGAACTATGGCTACACCTTC
>.|TRBV6-7|.|TRBJ2-7
CASSYSTADYEQYF
TGTGCCAGCAGTTACTCGACAGCTGACTACGAGCAGTACTTC
>.|TRBV4-1|.|TRBJ1-2
CASSQNTGLGGYTF
TGCGCCAGCAGCCAAAACACAGGGTTAGGGGGCTACACCTTC
>TRBD1|TRBV7-2|few|TRBJ1-3
CASSLGGQGISGNTIYF
TGTGCCAGCAGCTTAGGGGGACAGGGAATCTCTGGAAACACCATATATTTT
>TRBD1|TRBV30|.|TRBJ1-6
CAWSRQGSPSRSILHF
TGTGCCTGGAGTCGACAGGGGTCCCCGTCTCGGTCGATACTCCACTTT
>TRBD1|TRBV5-1|.|TRBJ2-3
CASSLAGQGADTQYF
TGCGCCAGCAGCTTGGCCGGACAGGGGGCAGATACGCAGTATTTT
>TRBD2|TRBV10-3|.|TRBJ2-5
CAISDRGGGQETQYF
TGTGCCATCAGTGACCGCGGGGGGGGCCAAGAGACCCAGTACTTC
>.|TRBV27|once|TRBJ2-7
CASSLFSGQRAYEQYF
TGTGCCAGCAGTTTATTTTCAGGGCAGAGAGCTTACGAGCAGTACTTC
>.|TRBV25-1|once|TRBJ1-2
CASSEYRVGYTF
TGTGCCAGCAGTGAATACAGGGTTGGCTACACCTTC
>TRBD1|TRBV11-2|.|TRBJ2-2
CASSYTSTGAGELFF
TGTGCCAGCAGCTACACGTCCACAGGGGCCGGGGAGCTGTTTTTT
>.|TRBV9|.|TRBJ2-1
CASSVSGQRNNEQFF
TGTGCCAGCAGCGTAAGTGGACAAAGAAACAATGAGCAGTTCTTC
>TRBD1|TRBV4-2|.|TRBJ2-1
CASSPLDRGGNEQFF
TGTGCCAGCAGCCCACTGGACAGGGGAGGCAATGAGCAGTTCTTC
>TRBD1|TRBV10-3|.|TRBJ1-4
CAISGSGTGDEEKLFF
TGTGCCATCAGTGGATCAGGGACAGGGGACGAGGAAAAACTGTTTTTT